This TCR beta chain came from a study of identical twins (dated by TCRdb to 2016 to 2017). The study in broad terms: TCR alpha and beta repertoires from monozygotic twins, unrelated adults of various ages and cord blood were deep-sequenced to test whether fetal clonotypes persist. To rule out contamination, the twin experiments were replicated at different times with different library preparation protocols. General findings and caveats noted by the study authors: Out-of-frame TCR alpha sharing in monozygotic twins was systematically underestimated by recombination models, whereas sharing between unrelated individuals was in agreement with the recombination models. Fewer insertions were carried by abundant cord blood beta clonotypes, a similar but weaker trend appeared in young adult naive repertoires, and no such trend appeared in memory repertoires. Zero-insertion analyses could be partly confounded by invariant T cells such as MAIT and iNKT, though diverse VJ usage argued against such confounding for most clonotypes. Compared with coincidental sharing between unrelated individuals, out-of-frame TCR alpha sequences shared between twins had an excess of sequences with low generation probability. Because the same donors could not be followed over many years, the conclusions depended on cross-sectional statistical analysis. Excess twin sharing in beta out-of-frame sequences was weaker because fewer shared sequences lowered the signal-to-noise ratio.

Note on this clonotype: Its antigen is not yet known. Per-nucleotide qualities are absent, and no much larger clonotype sits a single base away.

The germline V end is reduced by 5 bases and the J end by 1 base; junction bases left unmatched: 7. The germline V gene gives CDR1 as ENHRY and CDR2 as SYGVKD. Spanning cysteine to phenylalanine, the CDR3 consists of 15 amino acids. Only the CDR3 DNA stays, 45 bases, in frame from base 1. Every donor was a healthy Caucasian. The twin cohort consisted of three pairs of female monozygotic twins, all aged roughly 18 to 30 years. Positive isolation kits from Invitrogen were used to isolate the CD4+ and CD8+ T cell populations. The protocol used for the library was 5' RACE. Data came from an Illumina HiSeq 2000. A universal primer binding site was introduced by template switching, and a unique molecular identifier was present in the final cDNA, enabling accurate counting of TCR cDNA molecules. Specific primers in the conserved constant-segment region were used to synthesize first-strand cDNA for TCR alpha and beta chains. Each cDNA library was double barcoded, with a SMART-Mk sample barcode plus Illumina barcodes, to control for contamination. TruSeq adapter sequences, together with Illumina sample barcodes, were added in two successive PCR steps. The TCR alpha and beta cDNA libraries were sequenced on the Illumina HiSeq platform using custom primers. In the source study's methods: MiGEC was used to process raw reads and extract unique molecular identifiers, and MiXCR was used to find CDR3 positions. For each individual, recombination models were inferred using an EM algorithm with the repgenHMM and IGoR tools. The analysis of shared clonotypes was done with the tcR package in R, with sharing normalized by the product of cloneset sizes. Out-of-frame nonproductive sequences were analyzed to study raw recombination free of thymic and clonal selection effects. The raw public reads went through TCRdb reprocessing: fastp at Q25, MiXCR clone calling, in-frame beta chains kept. Rows matching on CDR3 protein sequence are summarized as one entry with the most common DNA and genes. The authors' filters were not applied to this entry. The table for this sample lists about 530,000 distinct CDR3 sequences; 20% to 25% of them were counted only once. 0.45% to 0.5% of the sample goes to the ten largest clones.

This sample was also put to use in a study of yellow fever vaccine responses in identical twins. As that second study puts it: The authors reported that the T cell response to vaccination in identical twins appeared partly convergent and partly personalized. In the study, vaccine-responding T cell clones were precisely tracked in identical twins.

The material sequenced was CD4+ T cells sorted from blood. The receptor was isolated from a woman aged 18-29 years in good health. The V and J segments used are TRBV10-3 and TRBJ2-5, with 7 middle bases fitting TRBD2. The CDR3 loop reads CAISPTLAAQETQYF. The DNA is as follows: TGTGCCATCAGTCCCACTCTAGCGGCCCAAGAGACCCAGTACTTC.